This T cell receptor (beta chain) was recorded in a study of blood T cell repertoires in COVID-19. Looking at the study overall: Sites across the United States, Italy and Spain contributed samples from acute and convalescent COVID-19. From T cells, B-cell-depleted T cells, or PBMCs came the material, which was cDNA or gDNA.

Original handling: The assay estimated nucleated cells by amplifying reference gene primers. Libraries were prepared by immunoSEQ multiplex PCR; TCRdb keeps only in-frame clonotypes and omits some of them. V and J calls and clone size are those listed in that table; D and trimming were worked out from the DNA. The sample includes approximately 94,000 clones, around four fifths seen only once; the top ten take 13%. The CDR3 covers 14 residues. Deletions cut 4 bases from V and 2 bases from J, with 11 bases between. The germline gives CDR1 MGHDK, CDR2 SYGVNS. The material sequenced was peripheral blood. The chain recombines TRBV25-1 with TRBJ2-5; D remains ambiguous. This receptor was identified in a man between 50 and 59 years old with active or convalescent COVID-19. This CDR3 reads CASSGRTGQETQYF. For the CDR3, the DNA is TGTGCCAGCAGTGGACGTACGGGTCAAGAGACCCAGTACTTC. Based on the CDR3 plus reference TRBV25-1 and TRBJ2-5, the full variable domain is EADIYQTPRYLVIGTGKKITLECSQTMGHDKMYWYQQDPGMELHLIHYSYGVNSTEKGDLSSESTVSRIRTEHFPLTLESARPSHTSQYLCASSGRTGQETQYFGPGTRLLVL.